Reported below is one TCR beta chain. This entry comes from a study of technical replicates of blood from several donors. The germline V gene has CDR1 LGHNT and CDR2 FRNRAP. CDR3 length: 23 residues. Unmatched junction bases numbered 22, after V lost 1 base and J lost 1 base. The repertoire was sequenced with immunoSEQ multiplex PCR; TCRdb's copy has only in-frame clones and lacks some. Counted here are under 90,000 clones, about 97% occurring once; the ten biggest clones make up 0.2%. The J gene is TRBJ2-2, the V gene TRBV12-5; 9 bases are shared with TRBD2. The sequenced sample was T cells isolated from PBMCs. The receptor was isolated from a human donor in good health. The CDR3 reads CASGLGPGRGLAGLGRNTGELFF. The CDR3 DNA reads TGTGCTAGTGGTTTGGGTCCAGGCAGGGGCCTAGCGGGACTGGGAAGGAACACCGGGGAGCTGTTTTTT. Full variable domain (missing parts from reference TRBV12-5 and TRBJ2-2): DARVTQTPRHKVTEMGQEVTMRCQPILGHNTVFWYRQTMMQGLELLAYFRNRAPLDDSGMPKDRFSAEMPDATLATLKIQPSEPRDSAVYFCASGLGPGRGLAGLGRNTGELFFGEGSRLTVL.